One and the same sample provided the 20 T cell receptor beta chains below, sequenced in a study of CD8 T cells in ankylosing spondylitis. TCRdb called the 5' RACE reads again in MiXCR, with one record for every CDR3 protein. The profile shows about 360,000 distinct CDR3 sequences, 20% to 25% of them singletons. The specimen was blood, either unsorted or a sorted T cell fraction (not recorded which). Source of these receptors: a male donor with ankylosing spondylitis or in good health (not recorded which).

The chain's CDR3 is CASSSDRGENIQYF. DNA of the CDR3: TGTGCCAGCAGTTCTGACAGGGGGGAAAACATTCAGTACTTC. This sequence joins TRBV12-3 or TRBV12-4 and TRBJ2-4; 9 nucleotides line up with TRBD1. This CDR3 comprises 14 residues. V gave up 4 bases and J gave up 5 bases; unmatched junction bases: 3.

This clonotype showed up just a few times. The J gene is TRBJ2-4, the V gene TRBV4-1; D is ambiguous. Germline V lookup: CDR1 MGHRA, CDR2 YSYEKL. V lost 5 bases and J 9 bases, leaving 20 bases between the germline ends. The CDR3 consists of 15 residues. The CDR3 nucleotides read TGCGCCAGCAGCACCCGGGTCGGGCCTCGAAGCATTCAGTACTTC. It yields the protein CASSTRVGPRSIQYF.

V and J are TRBV4-2 and TRBJ2-7; no clear D gene. The CDR3 covers 13 residues. V lost 3 bases to trimming and J lost 1 base, with 7 bases between them. Germline CDR1 reads LGHNA; CDR2 reads YNFKEQ. As DNA, the CDR3 is TGTGCCAGCAGCCATCCGGGTTCCTACGAGCAGTACTTC. Translated: CASSHPGSYEQYF.

The rearrangement joins TRBV29-1 to TRBJ2-7; D possibly corresponds to TRBD1 (5 bases). V lost 1 base and J lost 6, with 13 bases in between. The CDR3 extends over 13 amino acids. Germline assignment: CDR1 SQVTM and CDR2 ANQGSEA. The CDR3 coding sequence is TGCAGCGTTGAAGTCCCGACAGCCTCCGAGCAGTACTTC. This encodes CSVEVPTASEQYF.

J is TRBJ2-2 and V is TRBV9; 8 bases agree with TRBD1. Losses at the gene ends were 4 bases for V and 0 bases for J; bases not matched to a gene: 2. The CDR3 totals 15 residues. CDR1 and CDR2 (germline): SGDLS, YYNGEE. This CDR3 reads CASSRTGSNTGELFF. The CDR3 region has the DNA TGTGCCAGCAGCCGGACAGGGTCGAACACCGGGGAGCTGTTTTTT.

This clonotype appeared a few times. The chain links TRBV27 to TRBJ1-1, with 8 nucleotides matching TRBD1. V was clipped by 5 bases and J by 7 bases; unmatched bases: 9. This CDR3 is built from 14 residues. Germline V lookup: CDR1 MNHEY, CDR2 SMNVEV (reference sequence). Here the CDR3 DNA reads TGTGCCAGCAGTCACGCGCTACAGGGGGGTGAAGCTTTCTTT. Translating it yields CASSHALQGGEAFF.

This clonotype was picked up a small number of times. The chain is built from TRBV5-1 and TRBJ1-2, with 7 bases identical to TRBD1. J gave up 10 bases and V 5 bases, and 14 bases lay outside the gene matches. The CDR3 loop spans 14 amino acids. Germline V gene data show CDR1 as SGHRS and CDR2 as YFSETQ. CDR3 coding DNA: TGCGCCAGCAGGGACGGAGGGGGCCTCCCTGCCTACACCTTC. This gives the protein CASRDGGGLPAYTF.

The chain combines TRBV20-1 with TRBJ2-5; D assignment may be TRBD1 or TRBD2 (6 bases each). This CDR3 is 19 amino acids long. Germline CDR1 DFQATT, CDR2 SNEGSKA (reference sequence). V lost 6 bases, J lost 5 bases, and 34 bases lay in between. Written as DNA, the CDR3 is TGCAGTGCCAAGGGCCACCCGGGGGCAGGTCCTACCCCCATGGAGACCCAGTACTTC. Translating gives CSAKGHPGAGPTPMETQYF.

This clonotype was counted between two and nine times. The rearrangement links TRBV27 to TRBJ1-5; D may be TRBD1 (5 bases). The CDR3 loop spans 12 amino acids. Trimming left V 3 bases short and J 6 bases short, with 6 bases between. The germline V gene encodes CDR1 MNHEY and CDR2 SMNVEV (reference sequence). The CDR3 DNA sequence: TGTGCCAGCAGTTTTAGGGGTCAGCCCCAGCATTTT. The encoded protein is CASSFRGQPQHF.

The genes are TRBV7-9 and TRBJ2-3; TRBD1 matches at 9 bases. This CDR3 has 16 residues. V shed 5 bases and J 4 bases; nucleotides not matched to a gene: 10. CDR1 SEHNR and CDR2 FQNEAQ come from the germline V gene (reference sequence). CDR3 in amino acids: CASSTITRTGADTQYF. The CDR3 bases are TGTGCCAGCAGCACAATCACCCGGACAGGGGCAGATACGCAGTATTTT.

The chain is built from TRBV28 and TRBJ2-1, with D possibly being TRBD2 (7 bases). V lost 3 bases, J lost 7 bases, and 22 bases lay in between. In germline, CDR1 is MDHEN, CDR2 SYDVKM. The CDR3 runs to 17 residues. Written as DNA, the CDR3 is TGTGCCAGCAGTTTTCTCACTATCGGGGGGCCAGGGAATGAGCAGTTCTTC. Translated: CASSFLTIGGPGNEQFF.

V is TRBV6-5 and J is TRBJ1-5, with D possibly matching TRBD1 (5 bases). Germline V gene data show CDR1 as MNHEY and CDR2 as SVGAGI. V was clipped by 0 bases and J by 5 bases, with 14 bases between them. This CDR3 spans 16 amino acids. This CDR3 is CASSYSWGRDDQPQHF. The CDR3 region has the DNA TGTGCCAGCAGTTACTCCTGGGGCAGGGACGATCAGCCCCAGCATTTT.

The CDR3 here is CASSQGQSNTEAFF. The CDR3 DNA reads as TGCGCCAGCAGCCAAGGGCAGTCCAACACTGAAGCTTTCTTT. V gene TRBV4-1 combines with J gene TRBJ1-1; D is ambiguous. CDR3 length equals 14 residues. Trimming left V 1 base short and J 2 bases short, with 8 bases between. Germline values: CDR1 MGHRA, CDR2 YSYEKL.

This clonotype has a handful of counts. This CDR3 is CASSYDIAGELFF. The CDR3 nucleotides are TGTGCCAGCAGTTACGACATCGCCGGGGAGCTGTTTTTT. The J gene is TRBJ2-2, the V gene TRBV6-5; D gene ambiguous. This CDR3 is 13 amino acids long. Germline lookup yields CDR1 MNHEY and CDR2 SVGAGI. Trimming left V 2 bases short and J 6 bases short, with 7 bases between.

V and J are TRBV13 and TRBJ2-1; D not certain. This CDR3 region has 14 residues. V lost 6 bases and J lost 5, with 14 bases in between. Per the germline V gene, CDR1 is PRHDT and CDR2 is FYEKMQ (reference sequence). The CDR3 region is CASSGSLGNNEQFF. Here the CDR3 DNA reads TGTGCCAGCAGTGGTTCCTTGGGGAACAATGAGCAGTTCTTC.

This clonotype occurred a few times. The V and J genes are TRBV7-6 and TRBJ2-2; D is uncertain. CDR1 SGHVS and CDR2 FNYEAQ come from the germline V gene. The CDR3 consists of 14 residues. Trimming pared 5 bases from V and 6 bases from J, leaving 13 bases between. The CDR3 reads CASSPHGGAGELFF. The CDR3 bases are TGTGCCAGCAGCCCCCACGGTGGTGCCGGGGAGCTGTTTTTT.

This clonotype was counted only a few times. The chain uses TRBV6-1 and TRBJ2-3; TRBD2 matches 13 bases. CDR3 length equals 16 residues. Germline trimming cut 6 bases from V and 5 bases from J; bases unmatched to any gene: 8. Germline V gene sequence: CDR1 MNHNS, CDR2 SASEGT. The CDR3 nucleotides read TGTGCCAGCAGCTCCACTAGCGGGGGGGCGGAAGATACGCAGTATTTT. This sequence encodes CASSSTSGGAEDTQYF.

This clonotype has only a few counts. The V and J genes are TRBV4-1 and TRBJ2-7; 7 bases align to TRBD2. Germline V CDR1 and CDR2: MGHRA, YSYEKL. This CDR3 is built from 14 residues. After removal of 0 bases from V and 4 bases from J, the junction contained 3 bases not matched to a gene. The CDR3 loop reads CASSQDRGLYEQYF. CDR3 nucleotides: TGCGCCAGCAGCCAAGATCGGGGACTATACGAGCAGTACTTC.

In DNA, the CDR3 is TGTGCCAGCAAACCTCGGGACACGCTTCGTAGCCTTAGCACAGATACGCAGTATTTT. Translated: CASKPRDTLRSLSTDTQYF. This rearrangement joins TRBV5-6 to TRBJ2-3; D is possibly TRBD1 (6 bases). The CDR3 totals 19 residues. Trimming pared 6 bases from V and 0 bases from J, leaving 26 bases between. The germline V gene encodes CDR1 SGHDT and CDR2 YYEEEE.

The chain uses TRBV24-1 and TRBJ2-3; perhaps TRBD2 as D (6 bases). This CDR3 is 15 amino acids long. Trimming shortened V by 5 bases and J by 4 bases, and 15 bases separated the two germline ends. Germline CDR1 KGHDR, CDR2 SFDVKD. The CDR3 here is CATSGPSGEADTQYF. The CDR3 DNA is TGTGCCACCAGTGGCCCCTCGGGGGAGGCAGATACGCAGTATTTT.